This note documents a single TCR beta chain sequence. Under the authors' procedure: By means of reference gene primer amplification, nucleated cell counts were estimated. Repertoires were generated with immunoSEQ multiplex PCR, while TCRdb's copy carries only in-frame clones and drops some. V and J calls and clone size follow that table, whereas D and trimming were derived from the DNA. The sample holds approximately 330,000 clones; 85% to 90% are singletons and the top ten take approximately 4%. The data were taken from a study of blood T cell repertoires in COVID-19. Overall study: Samples came from the United States, Italy and Spain, spanning acute and convalescent COVID-19.

CDR1 MDHEN and CDR2 SYDVKM come from the germline V gene. V was cut by 2 bases and J by 3 bases, with 13 bases left in between. This CDR3 is 15 amino acids long. The specimen was peripheral blood. This TCR came from a woman in her fifties or sixties with active or convalescent COVID-19. This sequence joins TRBV28 and TRBJ1-1; D uncertain. The CDR3 sequence: CASSLSSRLDTEAFF. The DNA of the CDR3 is TGTGCCAGCAGTTTAAGTAGCCGTCTGGACACTGAAGCTTTCTTT.